These T cell receptor beta chains were read from a single sample in a study of patients and donors after allogeneic stem cell transplantation. Each CDR3 protein gets one entry after TCRdb re-called the RT-PCR reads with MiXCR. The sample comprises about a million distinct CDR3 sequences, more than 15% of which are singletons, and 6% rests with the top ten. Sequencing was performed on blood, either unsorted or a sorted T cell fraction (not recorded which). The receptors stem from a human donor who was either an allogeneic HSCT recipient or a stem cell or donor lymphocyte infusion donor (not recorded which). It is not recorded whose cells these are; they may come from a transplant donor. CDR3s include the opening cysteine and the closing phenylalanine or tryptophan. The D gene is left open where the match is weak. Some rows have no size entry. The others give once, few or many, or a class for an expanded clone.

j_call,cdr3_length,d_call,v_call,clone_size,cdr3_nt,cdr3_aa
TRBJ2-1,15,.,TRBV12-3/TRBV12-4,.,TGTGCCAGCAGAGACCATTTAACAGGGAGGAATGAGCAGTTCTTC,CASRDHLTGRNEQFF
TRBJ2-4,15,TRBD1,TRBV7-3,.,TGTGCCAGCAGCTCCTCCGGTCGACAGGGCGACATTCAGTACTTC,CASSSSGRQGDIQYF
TRBJ1-4,13,.,TRBV20-1,.,TGCAGTGCTAGATTCGACAGTTCCGAAAAACTGTTTTTT,CSARFDSSEKLFF
TRBJ2-7,13,.,TRBV24-1,few,TGTGCCACCAGTGATCCGAGCCTCTACGAGCAGTACTTC,CATSDPSLYEQYF
TRBJ2-1,16,TRBD2,TRBV7-9,.,TGTGCCAGCAGCTTTCCTAGCGGGGGGTCCTACAATGAGCAGTTCTTC,CASSFPSGGSYNEQFF
TRBJ2-2,16,.,TRBV5-1,few,TGCGCCAGCAGCCTAGGCGGGACAGTCGGCACCGGGGAGCTGTTTTTT,CASSLGGTVGTGELFF
TRBJ2-3,15,.,TRBV6-5,few,TGTGCCAGCAGTCGCTCGAAGGGGAGCATAGATACGCAGTATTTT,CASSRSKGSIDTQYF
TRBJ1-5,16,.,TRBV7-7,.,TGTGCCAGCAGCTTAGGCGTAGGGGCGGACAATCAGCCCCAGCATTTT,CASSLGVGADNQPQHF
TRBJ1-2,14,.,TRBV15,few,TGTGCCACCAGCCCGAAAGGCTGGGACTATGGCTACACCTTC,CATSPKGWDYGYTF
TRBJ1-4,12,.,TRBV10-3,few,TGTGCCATCGGGGACACTAATGAAAAACTGTTTTTT,CAIGDTNEKLFF
TRBJ1-2,13,.,TRBV30,.,TGTGCCTGGACCGGCGCCAGGGTAAATGGCTACACCTTC,CAWTGARVNGYTF
TRBJ1-3,13,TRBD1,TRBV9,few,TGTGCCAGCAGCGCTGACAGGGGGTACACCATATATTTT,CASSADRGYTIYF
TRBJ1-5,13,TRBD1,TRBV29-1,few,TGCAGCGCCGGGGACAGGGGAAATCAGCCCCAGCATTTT,CSAGDRGNQPQHF
TRBJ2-7,10,.,TRBV6-5,.,TGTGCCAGCGGGCGCAACGAGCAGTACTTC,CASGRNEQYF
TRBJ2-1,13,.,TRBV5-1,few,TGCGCCAGCAGCCCTGGTAGTCCTGATGAGCAGTTCTTC,CASSPGSPDEQFF
TRBJ2-5,14,TRBD1,TRBV6-5,.,TGTGCCAGCAGTTCGGGACAGCCCATGGGGACCCAGTACTTC,CASSSGQPMGTQYF
TRBJ2-5,15,.,TRBV18,.,TGTGCCAGCTCACCCCCCGGGCGGTGGCAAGAGACCCAGTACTTC,CASSPPGRWQETQYF
TRBJ1-2,15,.,TRBV12-3/TRBV12-4,.,TGTGCCAGCAGTTTTCAACTGGGCAGCAAGAGCCCGTACACCTTC,CASSFQLGSKSPYTF
TRBJ2-1,18,TRBD2,TRBV10-3,few,TGTGCCATTAGCCGGGAGTTAGCGGGAGTGGGCTCCTACAATGAGCAGTTCTTC,CAISRELAGVGSYNEQFF
TRBJ2-3,15,TRBD2,TRBV7-2,.,TGTGCCAGCAGCTTTCAAAGCGGGGGGGCAGATACGCAGTATTTT,CASSFQSGGADTQYF
TRBJ2-2,13,.,TRBV12-3/TRBV12-4,.,TGTGCCAGCAGTATGACTTCGGCCGGGGAGCTGTTTTTT,CASSMTSAGELFF
TRBJ2-5,15,TRBD2,TRBV12-3/TRBV12-4,many,TGTGCCAGCAGTCCGGGACTAGCGGGAGAGGTGACCCAGTACTTC,CASSPGLAGEVTQYF
TRBJ1-2,14,TRBD1,TRBV29-1,many,TGCAGCGTTGTGACAGGGGAAACTAACTATGGCTACACCTTC,CSVVTGETNYGYTF
TRBJ2-1,17,.,TRBV10-3,few,TGTGCCATCACCCGGGACGGTTTACCGTCATCCTACAATGAGCAGTTCTTC,CAITRDGLPSSYNEQFF
TRBJ2-1,17,TRBD2,TRBV4-2,.,TGTGCCAGCAGCCCCCTCAGGGCTAGCGGGCTCTACAATGAGCAGTTCTTC,CASSPLRASGLYNEQFF
TRBJ1-6,16,.,TRBV9,.,TGTGCCAGCAGCGTAGCGGGCAGCTCCTATAATTCACCCCTCCACTTT,CASSVAGSSYNSPLHF
TRBJ2-1,13,.,TRBV5-6,.,TGTGCCAGCAGCTTGAGCCCCATTAATGAGCAGTTCTTC,CASSLSPINEQFF
TRBJ1-2,18,TRBD1,TRBV2,.,TGTGCCAGCAGTGTTGCCCGGACAGGGCTGGGTAGCTTCCGTGGCTACACCTTC,CASSVARTGLGSFRGYTF
TRBJ1-1,11,.,TRBV7-2,few,TGTGCCAGCAGCTTACCTAATGAAGCTTTCTTT,CASSLPNEAFF
TRBJ2-2,13,.,TRBV20-1,.,TGCAGTGCTATGGTGGCCAACACCGGGGAGCTGTTTTTT,CSAMVANTGELFF
TRBJ2-3,14,.,TRBV29-1,.,TGCAGCGTCAGAGGGGGGGTCGGCACAGATACGCAGTATTTT,CSVRGGVGTDTQYF
TRBJ1-2,13,.,TRBV6-2/TRBV6-3,.,TGTGCCAGCAAGGTTGGCAGGATCTATGGCTACACCTTC,CASKVGRIYGYTF
TRBJ2-1,16,TRBD2,TRBV10-3,.,TGTGCCATCAGTGGGGGACTAGCGGGAGGAAACAATGAGCAGTTCTTC,CAISGGLAGGNNEQFF
TRBJ1-1,15,.,TRBV5-1,few,TGCGCCAGCAGCTTGTCACAGGGAAGTAGAACTGAAGCTTTCTTT,CASSLSQGSRTEAFF
TRBJ1-2,13,TRBD1,TRBV10-3,few,TGTGCCATCAGTCTACAGGGGGACTATGGCTACACCTTC,CAISLQGDYGYTF
TRBJ2-2,15,.,TRBV12-3/TRBV12-4,many,TGTGCCAGCATTCCGGCCGGCCCTGGGGCCGGGGAGCTGTTTTTT,CASIPAGPGAGELFF
TRBJ2-1,12,TRBD2,TRBV18,.,TGTGCCAGCTCACCTAACAGCGGACTAGTGGGCTTC,CASSPNSGLVGF
TRBJ2-7,14,TRBD1,TRBV28,few,TGTGCCATCACAACAGGGGTCCTCACCTACGAGCAGTACTTC,CAITTGVLTYEQYF
TRBJ2-7,14,.,TRBV27,few,TGTGCCAGCAGTTTTCAGGGGGGTCTATACGAGCAGTACTTC,CASSFQGGLYEQYF
TRBJ1-6,14,.,TRBV20-1,.,TGCAGTGCTAGGAAGCCACTCTATAATTCACCCCTCCACTTT,CSARKPLYNSPLHF
TRBJ1-3,15,TRBD1,TRBV6-1,few,TGTGCCAGCACCCCCGGGACAGTCTCTGGAAACACCATATATTTT,CASTPGTVSGNTIYF
TRBJ1-5,13,.,TRBV19,few,TGTGCCAGTACCCAGGGGAACTATCAGCCCCAGCATTTT,CASTQGNYQPQHF
TRBJ2-1,12,.,TRBV5-1,many,TGCGCCAGCAGCTTGTTGGGGGGTGAGCAGTTCTTC,CASSLLGGEQFF
TRBJ2-1,15,TRBD2,TRBV5-1,few,TGCGCCAGCAGCCCGACTAGCGGGAGTACGAATGAGCAGTTCTTC,CASSPTSGSTNEQFF